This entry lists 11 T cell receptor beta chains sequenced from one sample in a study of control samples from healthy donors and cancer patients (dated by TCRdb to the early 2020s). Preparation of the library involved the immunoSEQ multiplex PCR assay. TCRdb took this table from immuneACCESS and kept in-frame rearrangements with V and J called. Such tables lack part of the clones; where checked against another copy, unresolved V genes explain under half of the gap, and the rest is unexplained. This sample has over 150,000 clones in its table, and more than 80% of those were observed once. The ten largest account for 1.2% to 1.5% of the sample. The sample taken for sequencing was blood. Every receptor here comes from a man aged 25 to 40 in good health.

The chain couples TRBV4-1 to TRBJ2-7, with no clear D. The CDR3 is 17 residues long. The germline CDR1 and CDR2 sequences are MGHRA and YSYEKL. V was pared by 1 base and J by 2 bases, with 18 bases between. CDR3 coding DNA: TGCGCCAGCAGCCAAGGGCCTTCCGGTACATACCCCTACGAGCAGTACTTC. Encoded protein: CASSQGPSGTYPYEQYF.

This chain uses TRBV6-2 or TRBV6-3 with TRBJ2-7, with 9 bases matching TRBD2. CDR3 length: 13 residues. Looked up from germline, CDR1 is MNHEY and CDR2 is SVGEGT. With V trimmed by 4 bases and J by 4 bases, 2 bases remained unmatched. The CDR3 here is CASSLSGRYEQYF. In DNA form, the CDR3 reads TGTGCCAGCAGTTTGAGCGGGAGGTACGAGCAGTACTTC.

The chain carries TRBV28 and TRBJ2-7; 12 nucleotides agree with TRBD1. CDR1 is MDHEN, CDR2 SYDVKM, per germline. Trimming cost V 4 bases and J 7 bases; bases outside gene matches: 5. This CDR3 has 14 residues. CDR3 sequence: CASSSGQGAVEQYF. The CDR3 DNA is TGTGCCAGCAGTTCGGGACAGGGGGCAGTTGAGCAGTACTTC.

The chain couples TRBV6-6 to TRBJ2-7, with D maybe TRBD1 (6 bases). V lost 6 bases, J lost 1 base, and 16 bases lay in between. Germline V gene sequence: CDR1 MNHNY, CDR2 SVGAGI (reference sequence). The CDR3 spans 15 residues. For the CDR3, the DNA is TGTGCCAGCAGACCGGGTCGGACAGCTTCCTACGAGCAGTACTTC. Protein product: CASRPGRTASYEQYF.

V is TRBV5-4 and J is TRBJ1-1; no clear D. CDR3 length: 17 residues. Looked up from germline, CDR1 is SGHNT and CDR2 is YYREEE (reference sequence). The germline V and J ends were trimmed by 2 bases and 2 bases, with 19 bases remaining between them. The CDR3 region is CASSLDGSGRRNTEAFF. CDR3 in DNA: TGTGCCAGCAGCTTAGACGGATCGGGGAGAAGAAACACTGAAGCTTTCTTT. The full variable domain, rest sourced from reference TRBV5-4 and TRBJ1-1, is ETGVTQSPTHLIKTRGQQVTLRCSSQSGHNTVSWYQQALGQGPQFIFQYYREEENGRGNFPPRFSGLQFPNYSSELNVNALELDDSALYLCASSLDGSGRRNTEAFFGQGTRLTVV.

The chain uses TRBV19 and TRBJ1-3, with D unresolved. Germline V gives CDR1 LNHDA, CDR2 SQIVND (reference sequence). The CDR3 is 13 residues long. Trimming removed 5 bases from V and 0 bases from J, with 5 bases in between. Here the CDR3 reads CASSEDSGNTIYF. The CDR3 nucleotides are TGTGCCAGTAGTGAGGACTCTGGAAACACCATATATTTT.

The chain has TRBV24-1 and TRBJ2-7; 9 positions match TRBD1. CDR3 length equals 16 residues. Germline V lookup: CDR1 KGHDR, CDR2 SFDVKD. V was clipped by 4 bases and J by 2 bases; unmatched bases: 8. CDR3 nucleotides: TGTGCCACCAGTGAGTGTACCGGGACAGGGACCTACGAGCAGTACTTC. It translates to CATSECTGTGTYEQYF.

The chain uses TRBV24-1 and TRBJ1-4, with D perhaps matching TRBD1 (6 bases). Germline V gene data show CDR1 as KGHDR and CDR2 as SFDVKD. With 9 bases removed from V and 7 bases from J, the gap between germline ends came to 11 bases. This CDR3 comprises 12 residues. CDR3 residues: CATWGGTEKLFF. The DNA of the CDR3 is TGTGCCACCTGGGGGGGCACTGAAAAACTGTTTTTT.

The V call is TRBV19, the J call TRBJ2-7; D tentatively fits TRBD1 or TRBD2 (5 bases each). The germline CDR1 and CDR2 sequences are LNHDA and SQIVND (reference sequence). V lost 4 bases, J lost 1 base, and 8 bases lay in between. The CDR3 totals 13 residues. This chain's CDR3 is CASSTGASYEQYF. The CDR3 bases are TGTGCCAGTAGTACCGGGGCTTCCTACGAGCAGTACTTC.

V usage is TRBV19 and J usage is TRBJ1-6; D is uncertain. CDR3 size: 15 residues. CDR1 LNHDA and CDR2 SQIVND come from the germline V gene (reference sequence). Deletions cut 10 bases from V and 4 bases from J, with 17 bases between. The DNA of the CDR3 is TGTGCCACCTCTAACATCGACGGATATAATTCACCCCTCCACTTT. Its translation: CATSNIDGYNSPLHF.

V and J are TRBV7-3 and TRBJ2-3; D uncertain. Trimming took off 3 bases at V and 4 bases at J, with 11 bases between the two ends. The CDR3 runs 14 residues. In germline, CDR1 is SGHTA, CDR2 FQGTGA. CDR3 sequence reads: CASSFGRGSDTQYF. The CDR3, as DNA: TGTGCCAGCAGCTTTGGTAGAGGATCAGATACGCAGTATTTT.